A selection of T cell receptor beta chains follows, all from one sample in a study of shared T cell receptors in the human thymus. The assay was immunoSEQ multiplex PCR, and TCRdb's table has in-frame clones only and misses some. The table lists roughly 710,000 clones, over 75% of them singletons, with 0.008% to 0.011% in the top ten. This sample was shared with a second study, whose subject was human thymus T cells.

The sample consisted of thymocytes. These receptors all stem from a girl under three years old with a congenital heart defect. Each CDR3 is given with its conserved first and last residue. The D gene is left open where the match is weak. Where a row states a size, it is once, few, many or the class of an expanded clone; other rows omit it.

>TRBJ2-7|TRBD1|-|TRBV9
TGTGCCAGCAGCAGACGGACAGGGAGGTTGAACGAGCAGTACTTC
CASSRRTGRLNEQYF
>TRBJ1-5|-|-|TRBV10-2
TGCGCCAGCAGGGGGGGGAATCAGCCCCAGCATTTT
CASRGGNQPQHF
>TRBJ2-5|TRBD2|-|TRBV5-8
TGTGCCAGCAGCTTCCCCCTAGCGGGGGGGCAAGAGACCCAGTACTTC
CASSFPLAGGQETQYF
>TRBJ2-1|-|-|TRBV6-5
TGTGCCAGCAGCCCCGGGACCTACAATGAGCAGTTCTTC
CASSPGTYNEQFF
>TRBJ1-6|TRBD1|-|TRBV27
TGTGCCAGCAGTTTACAGGGGGTCAATTCACCCCTCCACTTT
CASSLQGVNSPLHF
>TRBJ1-4|TRBD1|-|TRBV6-6
TGTGCCAGCAGTTTAAGACAGGGGGCCGGGGAAAAACTGTTTTTT
CASSLRQGAGEKLFF
>TRBJ1-1|TRBD1|once|TRBV29-1
TGCAGCGGGGGAGAGGGGGCGGGAACTGAAGCTTTCTTT
CSGGEGAGTEAFF
>TRBJ2-5|TRBD2|-|TRBV28
TGTGCCAGCAGCCGAACTAGCGGGGGAGAGACCCAGTACTTC
CASSRTSGGETQYF
>TRBJ1-3|-|few|TRBV4-1
TGCGCCAGCAGCCAAGGCCAGGGAACTCTCTCTGGAAACACCATATATTTT
CASSQGQGTLSGNTIYF
>TRBJ1-2|-|-|TRBV14
TGTGCCAGCAGACCCTTACAGGGTGGTGGCTACACCTTC
CASRPLQGGGYTF
>TRBJ1-2|TRBD1|-|TRBV5-1
TGCGCCAGCAGCAACCCCCCGGGACAGGGGGCTATTAACTATGGCTACACCTTC
CASSNPPGQGAINYGYTF
>TRBJ2-1|TRBD1|-|TRBV27
TGTGCCAGCTTAGTCACAGGGGGTGCGAATGAGCAGTTCTTC
CASLVTGGANEQFF
>TRBJ1-2|TRBD1|-|TRBV7-2
TGTGCCAGCAGCTTAGGACAGGGCGGTGGCTACACCTTC
CASSLGQGGGYTF
>TRBJ2-1|TRBD1|-|TRBV4-1
TGCGCCAGCAGCCAAGATCCTTTAGGGGACAGGGAATCCAATGAGCAGTTCTTC
CASSQDPLGDRESNEQFF
>TRBJ1-5|-|-|TRBV4-1
TGCGCCAGCAGCCAAGAAAGGGGGGGAATGGGCAATCAGCCCCAGCATTTT
CASSQERGGMGNQPQHF
>TRBJ2-1|TRBD2|-|TRBV4-1
TGCGCCAGCAGCCGACGGACTAGCCCAGTTGAGTTCAATGAGCAGTTCTTC
CASSRRTSPVEFNEQFF
>TRBJ2-3|-|once|TRBV25-1
TGTGCCAGCAGTGGAGGATCGGGAGATACGCAGTATTTT
CASSGGSGDTQYF
>TRBJ2-5|TRBD1|few|TRBV7-9
TGTGCCAGCAGACCGGGACAGGGACGTTTACCGGAGACCCAGTACTTC
CASRPGQGRLPETQYF
>TRBJ2-7|TRBD1|-|TRBV2
TGTGCCAGCAGTGAAAGAACTGGGACAGGGCCCTACGAGCAGTACTTC
CASSERTGTGPYEQYF
>TRBJ1-5|-|-|TRBV28
TGTGCCAGCAGTTTTCTAGGCAGGGTTAGGGCTCAGCCCCAGCATTTT
CASSFLGRVRAQPQHF
>TRBJ2-5|TRBD2|-|TRBV5-6
TGTGCCAGCAGATGCCGCTCGACTAGCGGGGGGGAGAATAAAGAGACCCAGTACTTC
CASRCRSTSGGENKETQYF
>TRBJ2-3|TRBD2|-|TRBV19
TGTGCCAGTATCTCGCGGGGGGCGTCTTTCACAGATACGCAGTATTTT
CASISRGASFTDTQYF
>TRBJ2-7|TRBD1|few|TRBV28
TGTGCCAGCAGTATTACCGGGACAGGGGACGAGCAGTACTTC
CASSITGTGDEQYF
>TRBJ1-1|TRBD1|-|TRBV7-8
TGTGCCAGCAGCAATCAAGGGACAGGGCTTGGGGCTTTCTTT
CASSNQGTGLGAFF
>TRBJ2-2|-|-|TRBV11-2
TGTGCCTCAGGCTCCCGCAGGGGCGCCGGGGAGCTGTTTTTT
CASGSRRGAGELFF
>TRBJ1-5|-|once|TRBV6-5
TGTGCCAGCAGGTCCAGGGGTTACAATCAGCCCCAGCATTTT
CASRSRGYNQPQHF
>TRBJ1-1|-|-|TRBV7-8
TGTGCCAGCAGCTTAGCACATGGGGCCCGGCCTGATGAAGCTTTCTTT
CASSLAHGARPDEAFF
>TRBJ2-7|TRBD1|-|TRBV7-9
TGTGCCAGCAGCCCGGACAGGCCCCCTCTGCAGTACTTC
CASSPDRPPLQYF
>TRBJ2-4|-|-|TRBV5-1
TGCGCCAGCAGCTTGGGACACTGGGCCCCGCATATGAATAAAAACATTCAGTACTTC
CASSLGHWAPHMNKNIQYF
>TRBJ2-1|-|-|TRBV6-5
TGTGCCAGCAGTTACTCGACGGCTGCGTCGAGGAATGAGCAGTTCTTC
CASSYSTAASRNEQFF
>TRBJ2-7|TRBD1|-|TRBV15
TGTGCCACCAGCAGAGCCGTAGAAGGACAGGGGGGAGAGTTAGCCCCCTACGAGCAGTACTTC
CATSRAVEGQGGELAPYEQYF
>TRBJ1-1|-|-|TRBV5-5
TGTGCCAGCAGCTTCGGGAGGGGGACTGAAGCTTTCTTT
CASSFGRGTEAFF
>TRBJ2-3|-|-|TRBV5-1
TGCGCCAGCAGCTTGGGGGCTCACACAGATACGCAGTATTTT
CASSLGAHTDTQYF
>TRBJ2-3|TRBD1|-|TRBV4-3
TGCGCCAGCAGCCTAGACAGGGGCGAGGATACGCAGTATTTT
CASSLDRGEDTQYF
>TRBJ1-5|-|-|TRBV2
TGTGCCGGCTCCAGTAGGGTGGGGGGAAATCAGCCCCAGCATTTT
CAGSSRVGGNQPQHF
>TRBJ2-1|TRBD2|-|TRBV6-1
TGTGCCAGCCTGGGCCCGGGAGGCAATGAGCAGTTCTTC
CASLGPGGNEQFF
>TRBJ1-1|TRBD1|-|TRBV28
TGTGCCAGCACAAGAAAGGCGACAGGGGGCGATTCAGCTGAAGCTTTCTTT
CASTRKATGGDSAEAFF
>TRBJ2-5|TRBD2|few|TRBV15
TGTGCCACCCGCGGGGGAGAAGAAGAGACCCAGTACTTC
CATRGGEEETQYF
>TRBJ2-7|TRBD2|-|TRBV10-2
TGCGCCAGCAGTGCTCAGCGGGGAACCTACGAGCAGTACTTC
CASSAQRGTYEQYF
>TRBJ2-7|TRBD1|-|TRBV19
TGTGCCAGTAGTATCCGAGGGGGCAGAAGCCTCATTTCTCTCTACGAGCAGTACTTC
CASSIRGGRSLISLYEQYF
>TRBJ2-5|TRBD1|once|TRBV27
TGTGCCAGCAGTCCATATTACACCTCGACAGGGCTGCAAGAGACCCAGTACTTC
CASSPYYTSTGLQETQYF
>TRBJ1-1|-|-|TRBV2
TGTGCCAGCAGTGTAGGGGGAGGGTTAGGCTCGGCTTTCTTT
CASSVGGGLGSAFF
>TRBJ2-1|-|-|TRBV5-1
TGCGCCAGCAGCCTACATAGACTATCCTACAATGAGCAGTTCTTC
CASSLHRLSYNEQFF
>TRBJ2-1|-|-|TRBV6-5
TGTGCCAGCAGTTTAGGACAATACAATGAGCAGTTCTTC
CASSLGQYNEQFF
>TRBJ1-1|-|-|TRBV5-1
TGCGCCAGCAGCTTGGAGAGTACAGAAGATTACACTGAAGCTTTCTTT
CASSLESTEDYTEAFF
>TRBJ2-1|TRBD1|-|TRBV7-8
TGTGCCAGCAGCCTTGGGAAGCGACAGGGGGGCAATGAGCAGTTCTTC
CASSLGKRQGGNEQFF
>TRBJ1-5|TRBD1|-|TRBV5-4
TGTGCCAGCAGCTTGGGACCGGACAGGGATAATCAGCCCCAGCATTTT
CASSLGPDRDNQPQHF
>TRBJ2-7|TRBD1|-|TRBV30
TGTGCCTGGAGTACTGGGACAGGGGGTTGTCACGAGCAGTACTTC
CAWSTGTGGCHEQYF
>TRBJ2-7|TRBD2|-|TRBV7-9
TGTGCCAGCAGCGCCAAGCGGGGTGGGCTAGCGGGGAACTACGAGCAGTACTTC
CASSAKRGGLAGNYEQYF
>TRBJ1-5|-|-|TRBV19
TGTGCCAGTAGTGTAACCCCCGGACTCTCCCCGGCTAATCAGCCCCAGCATTTT
CASSVTPGLSPANQPQHF